This T cell receptor beta chain stems from a study of blood T cells in healthy people across ages. Study results and caveats: Strong correlation linked observed beta diversity and percent naive T cells.

A sample-barcoded 5' primer and a J-beta primer mix were used in a second PCR of roughly 6 to 12 cycles. Using its own MiXCR run on the 5' RACE reads, TCRdb lists one record per CDR3 protein. Among 1.4 million to 1.5 million distinct CDR3 sequences listed, about 40% were seen once. The V gene's germline CDR1 is LGHNA and CDR2 YNFKEQ. This CDR3 is 16 amino acids long. After removal of 1 base from V and 7 bases from J, the junction contained 10 bases not matched to a gene. This clonotype was detected a few times. Antigen specificity is unknown. The sequenced material came from blood. The origin of this receptor is a woman in her late teens or twenties in good health. The chain recombines TRBV4-2 with TRBJ2-1; 7 bases agree with TRBD2. The CDR3: CASSQAVWGEGNEQFF. The DNA for the CDR3 is TGTGCCAGCAGCCAAGCGGTTTGGGGGGAGGGGAATGAGCAGTTCTTC.